Listed below are T cell receptor beta chains from one sample, sequenced in a study of T-cell reconstitution after alpha-beta-depleted transplantation in children. MiXCR was run by TCRdb on the PCR reads, yielding one entry per CDR3 protein. Of around 700,000 distinct CDR3 sequences listed, 13% are singletons. Sequencing was performed on PBMCs, taken before TCRalphabeta/CD19-depleted stem cell transplant. These receptors came from a girl aged 2-15 years with congenital amegakaryocytic thrombocytopenia, due to receive a stem cell transplant. The CDR3 runs from the conserved cysteine through the conserved F or W. The D gene is left open where the match is weak. Rows give clone size only sometimes, using once, few, many, or a class for an expanded clone.

V	length	D	size	J	DNA	CDR3
TRBV5-1	14	TRBD1	many	TRBJ2-3	TGCGCCAGCCGGACGGACAGGAGCACAGATACGCAGTATTTT	CASRTDRSTDTQYF
TRBV11-2	15	.	.	TRBJ1-6	TGTGCCAGCAGCTGGGGGGACTCGGGCAATTCACCCCTCCACTTT	CASSWGDSGNSPLHF
TRBV27	14	TRBD1	many	TRBJ2-2	TGTGCCAGCAGACGACAGGGTTGGGAAGAGGAGCTGTTTTTT	CASRRQGWEEELFF
TRBV12-3/TRBV12-4	12	.	many	TRBJ2-7	TGTGCCAGCACCCCAGGAGGGAACGAGCAGTACTTC	CASTPGGNEQYF
TRBV5-1	15	TRBD1	once	TRBJ1-4	TGCGCCAGCAGCCTACTACAGGGGACTAATGAAAAACTGTTTTTT	CASSLLQGTNEKLFF
TRBV15	15	.	many	TRBJ2-6	TGTGCCACCAGCAGAGCAGTCCCTGGGGCCAACGTCCTGACTTTC	CATSRAVPGANVLTF
TRBV29-1	15	.	few	TRBJ2-1	TGCAGCTCTAGTGTTGGTTGGACAGCCCTGGATGAGCAGTTCTTC	CSSSVGWTALDEQFF
TRBV7-8	16	TRBD2	.	TRBJ2-3	TGTGCCAGCAGGAGGCTGCCGGGAGGCTTCACAGATACGCAGTATTTT	CASRRLPGGFTDTQYF
TRBV7-8	12	.	.	TRBJ2-7	TGTGCCAGCAGCTCAAAATACTACGAGCAGTACTTC	CASSSKYYEQYF
TRBV29-1	12	.	many	TRBJ2-3	TGCAGCGTTGAAACCAAGACAGATACGCAGTATTTT	CSVETKTDTQYF
TRBV20-1	10	.	many	TRBJ2-2	TGCCCTGGGAGCACCGGGGAGCTGTTTTTT	CPGSTGELFF